The 24 T cell receptor beta chains below come from one sample, sequenced in a study of shared clonotypes between healthy human individuals (dated by TCRdb to about 2020). The library was generated by the immunoSEQ multiplex PCR assay. Held by TCRdb, this immuneACCESS table contains in-frame sequences only and omits some clones. Under half of the omission traces to an unresolved V gene where checked; the cause of the rest is unknown. The sample table shows about 380,000 clones, and approximately 97% are seen once. The ten most abundant clones make up around 0.3% of the sample. Sequencing used memory CD8+ T cells sorted from blood. What the cell subset or site label conveys for this sample: CD45RO+ cells pooled with CCR7-negative TemRA cells. All receptors derive from a man between 25 and 39 years old in good health.

The chain links TRBV27 to TRBJ2-1, with 13 bases identical to TRBD2. This CDR3 has 17 amino acids. V dropped 5 bases and J dropped 8; count of bases not matched to a gene: 12. The germline V gene has CDR1 MNHEY and CDR2 SMNVEV (reference sequence). This CDR3 reads CASSRTSGRNGRDEQFF. Written as DNA, the CDR3 is TGTGCCAGCAGTCGGACTAGCGGGAGAAATGGGAGGGATGAGCAGTTCTTC.

The V and J genes are TRBV6-6 and TRBJ2-2, with 8 bases that match TRBD2. Looked up from germline, CDR1 is MNHNY and CDR2 is SVGAGI (reference sequence). The V gene end was trimmed by 8 bases and the J gene end by 2 bases; junction bases not matched to a gene: 4. The CDR3 consists of 14 residues. CDR3 DNA sequence: TGTGCCAGCGGAAGCGGGGGAAACACCGGGGAGCTGTTTTTT. It specifies CASGSGGNTGELFF.

Points on this clone: This sample also contains other DNA sequences that code for the same CDR3. This sequence joins TRBV28 and TRBJ1-5; no firm D call. V was shortened by 2 bases and J by 1 base, with 6 bases between the two germline ends. This CDR3 spans 14 amino acids. Germline-derived CDR1 and CDR2 are MDHEN and SYDVKM. This chain's CDR3 is CASSLAGSNQPQHF. DNA of the CDR3: TGTGCCAGCAGTTTAGCGGGCAGCAATCAGCCCCAGCATTTT.

The chain links TRBV28 to TRBJ1-1; possible D gene TRBD1, 5 bases. The CDR3 covers 15 residues. Germline V gives CDR1 MDHEN, CDR2 SYDVKM. V was cut by 6 bases and J by 0 bases, with 14 bases left in between. CDR3 nucleotide sequence: TGTGCCAGCAGGCCCCCAGGGATCCTGAACACTGAAGCTTTCTTT. This encodes CASRPPGILNTEAFF.

V is TRBV6-1 and J is TRBJ2-2; 12 bases match TRBD2. The ends lost 6 bases at V and 2 bases at J; junction bases unmatched: 1. The CDR3 loop spans 15 amino acids. In germline, CDR1 is MNHNS, CDR2 SASEGT. CDR3 protein: CASRLAGGNTGELFF. CDR3 in DNA: TGTGCCAGCAGACTAGCGGGAGGAAACACCGGGGAGCTGTTTTTT.

The J gene is TRBJ2-3, the V gene TRBV2, with TRBD2 matching over 15 bases. The CDR3 loop spans 17 amino acids. Trimming at V came to 4 bases and at J to 3 bases, leaving 5 bases not matched to a gene. CDR1 is SNHLY, CDR2 FYNNEI, per germline. The DNA of the CDR3 is TGTGCCAGCAGTGGGACTAGCGGGAGGGCCCGAACAGATACGCAGTATTTT. Protein: CASSGTSGRARTDTQYF.

The chain has TRBV10-2 and TRBJ2-2; the match to TRBD2 covers 7 bases. The CDR3 sequence is 16 residues long. Trimming removed 6 bases from V and 4 bases from J; junction bases left unmatched: 11. Germline-derived CDR1 and CDR2 are WSHSY and SAAADI. DNA of the CDR3: TGCGCCAGCAGCCGACGTTGGGAGGGGTCCACCGGGGAGCTGTTTTTT. It yields the protein CASSRRWEGSTGELFF.

This chain joins TRBV28 and TRBJ2-1; 7 bases align to TRBD2. V lost 5 bases to trimming and J lost 3 bases; unmatched junction nucleotides: 4. Germline values: CDR1 MDHEN, CDR2 SYDVKM. The CDR3 loop spans 14 amino acids. The CDR3 sequence: CASSRGGVYNEQFF. The CDR3 DNA sequence: TGTGCCAGCAGTCGGGGAGGGGTCTACAATGAGCAGTTCTTC.

The chain uses TRBV11-2 and TRBJ2-3; 7 bases align to TRBD2. This CDR3 region has 16 residues. In germline, CDR1 is SGHAT, CDR2 FQNNGV. V shed 1 base and J 6 bases; nucleotides not matched to a gene: 10. The CDR3 DNA is TGTGCCAGCAGCTTAGTGTGGGAGGGCCTCTCCGATACGCAGTATTTT. Encoded protein: CASSLVWEGLSDTQYF.

The CDR3 sequence: CASSFSTGNGYTF. Written as DNA, the CDR3 is TGTGCCAGCAGCTTCAGTACAGGAAATGGCTACACCTTC. The J gene is TRBJ1-2, the V gene TRBV7-2, with a tentative D call TRBD1 (5 bases). CDR1 is SGHTA and CDR2 is FQGNSA in the germline V gene. V dropped 3 bases and J dropped 6 bases, with 11 bases sitting between them. CDR3 length: 13 residues.

V usage is TRBV13 and J usage is TRBJ1-5, with a possible D match to TRBD1 (5 bases). Germline-derived CDR1 and CDR2 are PRHDT and FYEKMQ (reference sequence). This CDR3 is built from 14 residues. V lost 0 bases and J lost 2, with 5 bases in between. CDR3 sequence reads: CASSLGQGNQPQHF. The CDR3 region has the DNA TGTGCCAGCAGCTTAGGACAGGGCAATCAGCCCCAGCATTTT.

This clone was seen only once. The V gene is TRBV27, the J gene TRBJ2-1, with 12 bases matching TRBD1. The trim removed 5 bases at V and 8 bases at J, leaving 13 bases unmatched. The length of the CDR3 is 17 residues. The germline V gene encodes CDR1 MNHEY and CDR2 SMNVEV (reference sequence). CDR3 bases: TGTGCCAGCAGTCCGGTCAGGGGGGACAGGGGGCGTCATGAGCAGTTCTTC. Translation: CASSPVRGDRGRHEQFF.

This chain links TRBV19 with TRBJ1-1, with 10 bases lining up with TRBD1. CDR3 length: 15 residues. Germline lookup yields CDR1 LNHDA and CDR2 SQIVND (reference sequence). The CDR3 sequence: CDMDRGKPMNTEAFF. As DNA, the CDR3 is TGTGACATGGACAGGGGGAAGCCGATGAACACTGAAGCTTTCTTT.

The chain uses TRBV19 and TRBJ1-2; tentatively, D is TRBD1 (5 bases). The CDR3 has 13 residues. CDR1 is LNHDA and CDR2 is SQIVND in the germline V gene (reference sequence). V was shortened by 5 bases and J by 7 bases, with 14 bases between the two germline ends. CDR3 residues: CASSPEWGTGYTF. CDR3 DNA sequence: TGTGCCAGTAGTCCGGAATGGGGGACTGGCTACACCTTC.

The V call is TRBV29-1, the J call TRBJ2-2; D remains ambiguous. Deletions cut 0 bases from V and 1 base from J, with 6 bases between. The CDR3 totals 14 residues. Germline loops: CDR1 SQVTM, CDR2 ANQGSEA. The CDR3 DNA follows: TGCAGCGTTGAAGAAGGTGGGAACACCGGGGAGCTGTTTTTT. Translating it yields CSVEEGGNTGELFF.

The chain combines TRBV28 with TRBJ2-4, with TRBD2 matching 8 bases. After removal of 6 bases from V and 0 bases from J, the junction contained 16 bases not matched to a gene. Germline values: CDR1 MDHEN, CDR2 SYDVKM. The CDR3 consists of 19 residues. The CDR3 coding sequence is TGTGCCAGCAGCTCTTTTAGCGGGAAGGGCGTTTTAGCCAAAAACATTCAGTACTTC. This encodes CASSSFSGKGVLAKNIQYF.

The chain couples TRBV28 to TRBJ2-3; either TRBD1 or TRBD2 may fit D (5 bases each). Germline loops: CDR1 MDHEN, CDR2 SYDVKM. Trimming removed 3 bases from V and 2 bases from J, with 12 bases in between. The CDR3 sequence is 15 residues long. The CDR3 DNA is TGTGCCAGCAGTTTGGGATGGGGGTTCACAGATACGCAGTATTTT. This translates into CASSLGWGFTDTQYF.

The V gene is TRBV5-6, the J gene TRBJ2-7; D may be TRBD1 (6 bases). V dropped 1 base and J dropped 5 bases, with 13 bases sitting between them. CDR3 length: 14 residues. The germline CDR1 and CDR2 sequences are SGHDT and YYEEEE. The CDR3 sequence: CASSLTGRVDEQYF. The CDR3 DNA follows: TGTGCCAGCAGCTTGACAGGGAGAGTGGACGAGCAGTACTTC.

The chain employs TRBV6-1 and TRBJ1-5, with D possibly TRBD1 on 5 matching bases. The CDR3 is 15 residues long. Trimming shortened V by 0 bases and J by 6 bases, and 12 bases separated the two germline ends. CDR1 is MNHNS and CDR2 is SASEGT in the germline V gene. The CDR3 coding sequence is TGTGCCAGCAGTGAAGCAGGATCCGGGGGTCAGCCCCAGCATTTT. This encodes CASSEAGSGGQPQHF.

The gene calls are TRBV30 and TRBJ1-2; D may be TRBD1 (5 bases). Germline V gene sequence: CDR1 GTSNPN, CDR2 SVGIG (reference sequence). V shed 3 bases and J shed 7 bases, with 18 bases lying between them. This CDR3 region has 14 residues. This CDR3 reads CAWRMGPAFSGYTF. CDR3 coding DNA: TGTGCCTGGAGAATGGGACCGGCTTTTAGTGGCTACACCTTC. Variable domain in full (rest from reference TRBV30 and TRBJ1-2): SQTIHQWPATLVQPVGSPLSLECTVEGTSNPNLYWYRQAAGRGLQLLFYSVGIGQISSEVPQNLSASRPQDRQFILSSKKLLLSDSGFYLCAWRMGPAFSGYTFGSGTRLTVV.

This clone appeared a single time. The chain couples TRBV30 to TRBJ2-3; 8 bases map to TRBD2. The CDR3 runs 17 residues. Trimming at V came to 1 base and at J to 0 bases, leaving 9 bases not matched to a gene. The germline CDR1 and CDR2 sequences are GTSNPN and SVGIG (reference sequence). The CDR3, as DNA: TGTGCCTGGAGTGGACTAGCGAGACGGCGTAGCACAGATACGCAGTATTTT. The encoded protein is CAWSGLARRRSTDTQYF.

This rearrangement joins TRBV10-1 to TRBJ2-3; D is ambiguous. Trimming pared 9 bases from V and 1 base from J, leaving 2 bases between. Germline loops: CDR1 WNHNN, CDR2 SYGVQD (reference sequence). CDR3 length: 10 residues. For the CDR3, the DNA is TGCGCCAGGTGCACAGATACGCAGTATTTT. This encodes CARCTDTQYF.

V is TRBV25-1 and J is TRBJ2-5; 7 bases map to TRBD1. The germline V gene has CDR1 MGHDK and CDR2 SYGVNS. The V and J ends lost 8 bases and 7 bases, in that order; junction bases with no gene match: 7. The CDR3 is made up of 12 amino acids. This CDR3 reads CASGPWTGTQYF. CDR3 DNA: TGTGCCAGCGGCCCTTGGACAGGGACCCAGTACTTC.

The table lists this clone with a count of one. The V call is TRBV19, the J call TRBJ2-3; the D is unclear. The CDR3 consists of 15 residues. V lost 0 bases and J 8 bases, leaving 15 bases between the germline ends. Germline lookup yields CDR1 LNHDA and CDR2 SQIVND (reference sequence). CDR3 region: CASSIEGRTAATQYF. Written as DNA, the CDR3 is TGTGCCAGTAGTATAGAGGGCCGGACGGCAGCTACGCAGTATTTT.